Shown below are 28 T cell receptor beta chains from a single sample sequenced in a study of tumor-infiltrating lymphocytes in oesophageal squamous cell carcinoma. MiXCR was run by TCRdb on the PCR reads, yielding one entry per CDR3 protein. The profile covers over 20,000 distinct CDR3 sequences, with approximately 38% appearing a single time and around two fifths taken by the ten largest. The sequenced material came from esophageal tumor tissue. The receptors were sampled from a male donor with esophageal squamous cell carcinoma.

This clonotype was counted a few times. V is TRBV12-2 and J is TRBJ2-5; the tabulated D call, TRBD2, remains unverified against the DNA. TRBV12-2 constitutes a pseudogene. The CDR3 runs 20 residues. The CDR3 nucleotides read TGTGCAAGTCGCTTAGGGTTCCCTGTCGCTAGCGGGAGGGAAGTCGATGAGCAGTACTTC. Protein sequence: CASRLGFPVASGREVDEQYF.

V is TRBV27 and J is TRBJ1-1; D is unclear. Germline V gives CDR1 MNHEY, CDR2 SMNVEV (reference sequence). Trimming left V 2 bases short and J 5 bases short, with 9 bases between. This CDR3 has 13 amino acids. The CDR3 region is CASSLRSETEAFF. The CDR3 DNA follows: TGTGCCAGCAGTTTACGATCAGAAACTGAAGCTTTCTTT.

The chain links TRBV7-2 to TRBJ2-2, with 9 bases identical to TRBD1. With 5 bases clipped from V and 5 bases from J, the junction kept 3 bases outside the gene matches. Germline V lookup: CDR1 SGHTA, CDR2 FQGNSA. CDR3 length: 14 amino acids. The chain's CDR3 is CASSRDRETGELFF. CDR3 in DNA: TGTGCCAGCAGCCGGGACAGGGAGACCGGGGAGCTGTTTTTT.

This clonotype was picked up many times. The chain combines TRBV27 with TRBJ2-2; no clear D gene. The V gene's germline CDR1 is MNHEY and CDR2 SMNVEV (reference sequence). The CDR3 has 11 residues. The V end was cut by 6 bases, the J end by 6 bases, with 5 bases between. DNA for the CDR3: TGTGCCAGCAGAATCGCCGGGGAGCTGTTTTTT. It is translated as CASRIAGELFF.

This rearrangement joins TRBV7-6 to TRBJ2-1; either TRBD1 or TRBD2 may supply D (5 bases each). From germline, CDR1 is SGHVS and CDR2 FNYEAQ. Trimming left V 3 bases short and J 6 bases short, with 21 bases between. The CDR3 has 17 amino acids. CDR3 bases: TGTGCCAGCAGCTTTCCCAAACCGGGACGAGAACGCAATGAGCAGTTCTTC. Its protein is CASSFPKPGRERNEQFF.

The chain joins TRBV11-2 to TRBJ2-7; 7 bases fit TRBD2. The J call may be faulty, since TRBJ2-1 better matches the DNA end. CDR1 and CDR2 from the germline V gene are SGHAT and FQNNGV. The CDR3 extends over 21 amino acids. DNA for the CDR3: TGTGCCAGCAGCTTAGATCCCCCATTTGATTCGCGGGAGAGCTCCTACAATGAGCAGTTCTTC. Encoded protein: CASSLDPPFDSRESSYNEQFF.

The chain employs TRBV7-2 and TRBJ2-1; 12 bases line up with TRBD2. The CDR3 contains 16 residues. Germline CDR1 SGHTA, CDR2 FQGNSA. Trimming removed 4 bases from V and 4 bases from J; junction bases left unmatched: 5. DNA of the CDR3: TGTGCCAGCAGCTGGACTAGCGGGAACCTATACAATGAGCAGTTCTTC. It codes for CASSWTSGNLYNEQFF.

The chain is built from TRBV28 and TRBJ2-3; tentatively, D is TRBD2 (5 bases). CDR3 length: 14 residues. V lost 7 bases, J lost 14 bases, and 25 bases lay in between. Looked up from germline, CDR1 is MDHEN and CDR2 is SYDVKM. The CDR3 protein is CASKGGGVGGELYF. The CDR3 nucleotides are TGTGCCAGCAAGGGCGGAGGTGTAGGTGGGGAGCTGTATTTT.

The genes are TRBV7-6 and TRBJ2-1; D is possibly TRBD2 (5 bases). CDR1 and CDR2 from the germline V gene are SGHVS and FNYEAQ. Trimming left V 5 bases short and J 4 bases short, with 15 bases between. CDR3 length equals 15 residues. The CDR3 nucleotides read TGTGCCAGCAGCCGTTCACTAGTGAGTTACAATGAGCAGTTCTTC. Translating gives CASSRSLVSYNEQFF. Full variable domain (missing parts from reference TRBV7-6 and TRBJ2-1): GAGVSQSPRYKVTKRGQDVALRCDPISGHVSLYWYRQALGQGPEFLTYFNYEAQQDKSGLPNDRFSAERPEGSISTLTIQRTEQRDSAMYRCASSRSLVSYNEQFFGPGTRLTVL.

At least ten counts were recorded for this clonotype. The chain recombines TRBV7-9 with TRBJ2-5; D possibly uses TRBD1 or TRBD2 (5 bases each). Trimming removed 3 bases at V and 0 bases at J, with 14 bases between. The germline CDR1 and CDR2 sequences are SEHNR and FQNEAQ (reference sequence). The CDR3 consists of 16 residues. The CDR3 sequence is CASSFRDPRNQETQYF. CDR3 sequence (DNA): TGTGCCAGCAGCTTCCGGGACCCCAGAAACCAAGAGACCCAGTACTTC.

The CDR3 sequence is CASSFVPSVSYNEQYF. CDR3 nucleotides: TGTGCCAGCAGTTTCGTCCCGTCGGTATCCTACAATGAGCAGTACTTC. This chain joins TRBV28 and TRBJ2-3; D remains ambiguous. The J call is in doubt because the DNA end fits TRBJ2-7 better. Germline CDR1 is MDHEN and CDR2 is SYDVKM. The CDR3 consists of 16 residues.

The chain carries TRBV6-2 or TRBV6-3 and TRBJ2-5, with 9 bases aligning to TRBD2. The J call may be wrong; the DNA end is better matched by TRBJ2-7. The V gene's germline CDR1 is MNHEY and CDR2 SVGEGT. The CDR3 covers 13 residues. The CDR3 protein is CASSELAGYEQYF. The CDR3 coding sequence is TGTGCCAGCAGTGAACTAGCGGGCTACGAGCAGTACTTC.

This clonotype was seen a single time. The rearrangement links TRBV6-1 to TRBJ2-1; D gene unclear. The end of the DNA fits TRBJ2-5 better, so the J call may be wrong. Germline CDR1 and CDR2: MNHNS and SASEGT. CDR3 length: 15 amino acids. CDR3 sequence reads: CASSEGWHPRETQYF. The CDR3 coding sequence is TGTGCCAGCAGTGAAGGCTGGCACCCCCGGGAGACCCAGTACTTC.

The V and J genes are TRBV10-3 and TRBJ2-7; D unclear. Between the trimmed V and J ends, which lost 6 bases and 0 bases, there was a span of 9 bases. Germline CDR1 reads ENHRY; CDR2 reads SYGVKD. This CDR3 is 13 amino acids long. The CDR3: CAIRHQSSYEQYF. The DNA of the CDR3 is TGTGCCATCAGGCACCAGAGCTCCTACGAGCAGTACTTC.

In its sample, this clonotype was seen once. The chain recombines TRBV12-3 or TRBV12-4 with TRBJ2-5; D is perhaps TRBD2 (6 bases). V was clipped by 3 bases and J by 5 bases, with 16 bases between them. This CDR3 spans 15 amino acids. CDR3 sequence: CASSFSGRGGETQYF. The DNA for the CDR3 is TGTGCCAGCAGTTTTTCCGGGAGAGGAGGGGAGACCCAGTACTTC.

This clonotype has at least ten counts. This chain uses TRBV2 with TRBJ2-1; no definite D call. Germline CDR1 SNHLY, CDR2 FYNNEI. CDR3 size: 16 residues. The V gene lost 3 bases and the J gene lost 2 bases, with 14 bases spanning the gap. CDR3: CASSEFWGRAYNEQFF. The CDR3 region has the DNA TGTGCCAGCAGTGAGTTTTGGGGTAGGGCCTACAATGAGCAGTTCTTC.

Note on this clonotype: The CDR3 ends on some other residue instead of the conserved phenylalanine or tryptophan, so this is likely a read error. Because the CDR3's place on the DNA is in doubt, the DNA is left out and the CDR3 is given as listed by TCRdb. The V call is TRBV6-6, the J call TRBJ2-7; whether TRBD1, the table's D call, matches the DNA was not checked. Including both end residues, the CDR3 is 14 amino acids long. CDR1 is MNHNY and CDR2 is SVGAGI in the germline V gene (reference sequence). The CDR3 loop is CATAQGVYGYTFGS.

The V and J genes are TRBV7-6 and TRBJ2-3, with D unresolved. V lost 3 bases and J lost 6, with 10 bases in between. The CDR3 runs to 13 residues. The germline V gene encodes CDR1 SGHVS and CDR2 FNYEAQ. The CDR3: CASSFYGPDTQYF. DNA of the CDR3: TGTGCCAGCAGCTTTTATGGCCCCGATACGCAGTATTTT. Supplemented by reference TRBV7-6 and TRBJ2-3, the full variable domain reads GAGVSQSPRYKVTKRGQDVALRCDPISGHVSLYWYRQALGQGPEFLTYFNYEAQQDKSGLPNDRFSAERPEGSISTLTIQRTEQRDSAMYRCASSFYGPDTQYFGPGTRLTVL.

This clonotype was counted at least ten times. One junction end disagrees with the germline gene, perhaps due to a read error. The chain has TRBV5-4 and TRBJ2-3; a possible D gene is TRBD2 (7 bases). The germline V gene has CDR1 SGHNT and CDR2 YYREEE (reference sequence). This CDR3 has 15 amino acids. CDR3 region: CASSLEGGRTDTQYF. CDR3 DNA: TGTGCCAGCAGCTTGGAGGGGGGGCGCACGGATACGCAGTATTTT.

The table lists this clonotype with many counts. CDR3 sequence (DNA): TGTGCCATCAGTTTCCCGGGGACAGGGGCCGCGAACACCGGGGAGCTGTTTTTT. Translation: CAISFPGTGAANTGELFF. V gene TRBV10-3 combines with J gene TRBJ2-2; 10 bases line up with TRBD1. Germline V gene lookup returns CDR1 ENHRY and CDR2 SYGVKD. This CDR3 is 18 amino acids long. Trimming at V came to 5 bases and at J to 0 bases, leaving 9 bases not matched to a gene.

The rearrangement uses TRBV28 and TRBJ2-6; no clear D gene. CDR1 MDHEN and CDR2 SYDVKM come from the germline V gene. The CDR3 length is 8 residues. Trimming removed 11 bases from V and 17 bases from J, with 10 bases in between. Written as DNA, the CDR3 is TGTGCCGCGGAGAATGTGACTTTC. Its protein is CAAENVTF.

There are many counts of this clonotype. The rearrangement joins TRBV6-1 to TRBJ2-3, with D hard to call. The V end lost 6 bases, the J end lost 0 bases, and 10 bases lay between the germline ends. CDR1 is MNHNS and CDR2 is SASEGT in the germline V gene. CDR3 length: 14 amino acids. In DNA form, the CDR3 reads TGTGCCAGCAGCGCCTGGTCTAGCACAGATACGCAGTATTTT. Its translation: CASSAWSSTDTQYF.

This rearrangement joins TRBV7-3 to TRBJ2-1; D may match TRBD1 or TRBD2 (6 bases each). V lost 2 bases, J lost 7 bases, and 27 bases lay in between. From germline, CDR1 is SGHTA and CDR2 FQGTGA. The CDR3 loop spans 19 amino acids. The CDR3 protein is CASSLGPHEGEARWNEQFF. In nucleotides, the CDR3 is TGTGCCAGCAGCTTAGGCCCCCACGAGGGGGAGGCTCGATGGAATGAGCAGTTCTTC.

This clonotype came up many times. The rearrangement joins TRBV7-9 to TRBJ2-3; TRBD2 matches at 7 bases. With 5 bases clipped from V and 4 bases from J, the junction kept 3 bases outside the gene matches. Germline-derived CDR1 and CDR2 are SEHNR and FQNEAQ (reference sequence). CDR3 length: 13 residues. CDR3 nucleotides: TGTGCCAGCAGCGGGAGGGTTCCAGATACGCAGTATTTT. It encodes CASSGRVPDTQYF. The variable domain in full, completed from reference TRBV7-9 and TRBJ2-3, reads DTGVSQNPRHKITKRGQNVTFRCDPISEHNRLYWYRQTLGQGPEFLTYFQNEAQLEKSRLLSDRFSAERPKGSFSTLEIQRTEQGDSAMYLCASSGRVPDTQYFGPGTRLTVL.

This clonotype was counted a few times. This could be a read error, since a much larger clone is one nucleotide away. The genes are TRBV28 and TRBJ2-7, with D possibly TRBD1 on 5 matching bases. Per the germline V gene, CDR1 is MDHEN and CDR2 is SYDVKM. Trimming took 7 bases from V and 7 from J, leaving 20 bases between them. The CDR3 runs 14 residues. CDR3 loop: CASMSLGAYNEQYF. Here the CDR3 DNA reads TGTGCCAGCATGTCGCTAGGGGCCTACAATGAGCAGTACTTC.

This clonotype was counted a few times. The CDR3 reads CASSRTSGESNEQYF. The CDR3 DNA follows: TGTGCCAGCAGCCGGACTAGCGGGGAGAGTAATGAGCAGTACTTC. V gene TRBV7-6 combines with J gene TRBJ2-3; 12 positions match TRBD2. The J call could be wrong; TRBJ2-7 is a better fit for the DNA end. The CDR3 is 15 amino acids. In germline, CDR1 is SGHVS, CDR2 FNYEAQ.

This clonotype was observed many times. V gene TRBV6-1 combines with J gene TRBJ2-7, with TRBD2 matching over 11 bases. Looked up from germline, CDR1 is MNHNS and CDR2 is SASEGT. This CDR3 region has 17 residues. V shed 6 bases and J 0 bases; nucleotides not matched to a gene: 10. Written as DNA, the CDR3 is TGTGCCAGCAGCCCGTTTAGCGGGGGGGCCTACTCCTACGAGCAGTACTTC. Its translation is CASSPFSGGAYSYEQYF.

This clonotype came up once. The gene calls are TRBV7-6 and TRBJ2-1; the match to TRBD2 covers 7 bases. Germline-derived CDR1 and CDR2 are SGHVS and FNYEAQ. The ends lost 1 base at V and 4 bases at J; junction bases unmatched: 7. The CDR3 has 16 residues. The CDR3: CASSLGGRASYNEQFF. CDR3 nucleotide sequence: TGTGCCAGCAGCTTAGGTGGGAGGGCCTCATACAATGAGCAGTTCTTC. Complete variable domain (other parts from reference TRBV7-6 and TRBJ2-1): GAGVSQSPRYKVTKRGQDVALRCDPISGHVSLYWYRQALGQGPEFLTYFNYEAQQDKSGLPNDRFSAERPEGSISTLTIQRTEQRDSAMYRCASSLGGRASYNEQFFGPGTRLTVL.